These 15 T cell receptor beta chains came from one sample sequenced in a study of breast tumors, draining lymph nodes, adjacent tissues. MiXCR, run by TCRdb on the multiplex PCR reads, gives a single entry per CDR3 protein. The sample lists about 110,000 distinct CDR3 sequences; approximately 28% were seen once. The lymph nodes were axillary draining lymph nodes from breast cancer patients. Sequencing was carried out using axillary lymph node tissue. The receptors come from a female donor with breast cancer. Some clones in this sample may be carry-over from other donors' samples.

This clonotype has only one observation. The chain uses TRBV20-1 and TRBJ1-2; 10 positions agree with TRBD1. Germline values: CDR1 DFQATT, CDR2 SNEGSKA (reference sequence). The CDR3 sequence is 14 residues long. Losses at the gene ends were 2 bases for V and 4 bases for J; bases not matched to a gene: 4. The CDR3 sequence is CSARRDRGPYGYTF. As DNA, the CDR3 is TGCAGTGCTAGACGGGACAGGGGCCCCTATGGCTACACCTTC.

This clonotype was seen just once. A clone one base away is much larger, so this may be a read error. The gene calls are TRBV3-1 and TRBJ2-7; D gene uncertain. Trimming removed 3 bases from V and 3 bases from J, with 9 bases in between. CDR1 LGHDT and CDR2 YNNKEL come from the germline V gene (reference sequence). The CDR3 is 13 residues long. CDR3: CASSHDLYYEQYF. As DNA, the CDR3 is TGTGCCAGCAGCCATGACCTATACTACGAGCAGTACTTC.

The gene calls are TRBV15 and TRBJ2-3; D not certain. Germline V gene data show CDR1 as LNHNV and CDR2 as YYDKDF (reference sequence). The V end was cut by 3 bases, the J end by 9 bases, with 22 bases between. This CDR3 contains 16 residues. CDR3 coding DNA: TGTGCCACCAGCAGCCCTTTAAACCGGCCCCAAGGCACGCAGTATTTT. This codes for CATSSPLNRPQGTQYF.

This clonotype has at least ten counts. This chain joins TRBV24-1 and TRBJ2-2; maybe TRBD2 (7 bases). CDR3 size: 16 residues. Deletions cut 6 bases from V and 4 bases from J, with 17 bases between. CDR1 and CDR2 (germline): KGHDR, SFDVKD. Here the CDR3 DNA reads TGTGCCACCAGTCCCTCGGGGGGCGAACTCACCGGGGAGCTGTTTTTT. This gives the protein CATSPSGGELTGELFF.

This clonotype was recorded at least ten times. The rearrangement uses TRBV6-6 and TRBJ2-7; D gene unclear. The V end was cut by 0 bases, the J end by 3 bases, with 12 bases between. Germline loops: CDR1 MNHNY, CDR2 SVGAGI (reference sequence). The CDR3 extends over 15 amino acids. CDR3 protein: CASSYSSGTFYEQYF. The DNA for the CDR3 is TGTGCCAGCAGTTACTCTTCCGGCACTTTCTACGAGCAGTACTTC.

This clonotype has a count of ten or more. For the CDR3, the DNA is TGTGCCAGCAGTCCCGGAGGGGTAAACTATGGCTACACCTTC. This encodes CASSPGGVNYGYTF. V is TRBV6-4 and J is TRBJ1-2, with D possibly matching TRBD1 (5 bases). V lost 5 bases and J 2 bases, leaving 12 bases between the germline ends. Germline values: CDR1 MRHNA, CDR2 SNTAGT. This CDR3 spans 14 amino acids.

This clonotype was found many times. The V and J genes are TRBV11-2 and TRBJ2-7; 9 nucleotides line up with TRBD2. V shed 0 bases and J 6 bases; nucleotides not matched to a gene: 6. This CDR3 spans 15 amino acids. CDR1 and CDR2 (germline): SGHAT, FQNNGV. The CDR3 nucleotides are TGTGCCAGCAGCTTAGAGCCTAGCGGGGTTTCCGAGCAGTACTTC. Protein: CASSLEPSGVSEQYF.

This clonotype was recorded at least ten times. The chain has TRBV20-1 and TRBJ2-2; TRBD1 agrees at 7 bases. Germline values: CDR1 DFQATT, CDR2 SNEGSKA (reference sequence). Unmatched junction bases numbered 13, after V lost 1 base and J lost 5 bases. The CDR3 spans 17 residues. CDR3 DNA: TGCAGTGCTAGAGTCAGACGACAGGGCCCGGGAACCGGGGAGCTGTTTTTT. Amino acid sequence: CSARVRRQGPGTGELFF.

This clonotype was detected a few times. This chain connects TRBV5-4 to TRBJ2-3; 7 positions agree with TRBD1. The ends lost 4 bases at V and 5 bases at J; junction bases unmatched: 22. The CDR3 sequence is 19 residues long. Germline V gives CDR1 SGHNT, CDR2 YYREEE (reference sequence). CDR3 amino acids: CASSSAKPRDSPRGDTQYF. Written as DNA, the CDR3 is TGTGCCAGCAGCAGTGCTAAACCCCGGGACAGCCCCCGGGGAGATACGCAGTATTTT. The entire variable domain, with the rest obtained from reference TRBV5-4 and TRBJ2-3, is as follows: ETGVTQSPTHLIKTRGQQVTLRCSSQSGHNTVSWYQQALGQGPQFIFQYYREEENGRGNFPPRFSGLQFPNYSSELNVNALELDDSALYLCASSSAKPRDSPRGDTQYFGPGTRLTVL.

The J gene is TRBJ1-4, the V gene TRBV20-1; no clear D gene. This CDR3 comprises 13 residues. In germline, CDR1 is DFQATT, CDR2 SNEGSKA (reference sequence). The V gene lost 1 base and the J gene lost 6 bases, with 9 bases spanning the gap. The CDR3 DNA follows: TGCAGTGCTAGAGTCTGGGAGGATGAAAAACTGTTTTTT. This sequence encodes CSARVWEDEKLFF.

About this clonotype itself: The DNA is omitted, as the CDR3 cannot be located on it reliably, and the CDR3 follows TCRdb's listing. The chain is built from TRBV7-9 and TRBJ1-5; the table's D call of TRBD1 was not tested on the DNA. The CDR3 region is 20 residues in length, termini included. Germline values: CDR1 SEHNR, CDR2 FQNEAQ (reference sequence). CDR3 amino acids: CASSFYICSATGTGYQPQHF.

This clonotype was seen a few times. Possible read error: a much larger clone is one base away. The gene calls are TRBV6-6 and TRBJ1-5; tentative D call: TRBD1 (5 bases). Germline CDR1 MNHNY, CDR2 SVGAGI (reference sequence). The CDR3 totals 16 residues. The CDR3 nucleotides are TGTGCCAGCAGTCACTCATCCAGGGCTAGCAATCAGCCCCAGCATTTT. Amino acid sequence: CASSHSSRASNQPQHF.

V usage is TRBV3-2 and J usage is TRBJ2-5. TRBV3-2 is a pseudogene locus. The CDR3 consists of 15 residues. CDR3 in DNA: TGTGCCAGCAGCGGGATATGGAGTTCCCAAGAGACCCAGTACTTC. It translates to CASSGIWSSQETQYF.

This clonotype was seen more than once but under ten times. The rearrangement joins TRBV12-5 to TRBJ1-1, with unresolved D. The V and J ends lost 4 bases and 0 bases respectively, with 9 bases between them. Per the germline V gene, CDR1 is LGHNT and CDR2 is FRNRAP. CDR3 length: 14 residues. CDR3 region: CASGSTYMNTEAFF. The CDR3 nucleotides are TGTGCTAGTGGTTCGACTTACATGAACACTGAAGCTTTCTTT.

This clonotype has at least ten counts. The chain carries TRBV9 and TRBJ2-7, with D tentatively TRBD1 or TRBD2 (7 bases each). Germline V gene sequence: CDR1 SGDLS, CDR2 YYNGEE. V dropped 0 bases and J dropped 6 bases, with 16 bases sitting between them. The CDR3 extends over 15 amino acids. The CDR3 DNA reads as TGTGCCAGCAGCGTAGAAGGGGGGGACAGAGGCGAGCAGTACTTC. It translates to CASSVEGGDRGEQYF.